Following are 9 T cell receptor beta chains from one sample sequenced in a study of T cells in Graves' hyperthyroidism and ophthalmopathy. Amplification yielded TCR beta CDR3 regions, with RNA transcripts as the source. HTBI primers were used for first-round RT-PCR of the TCR CDR3. Each CDR3 protein gets one entry after TCRdb re-called the multiplex PCR reads with MiXCR. Of more than 350,000 distinct CDR3 sequences listed, about 17% are singletons. The sample was blood. These receptors all stem from a young woman with Graves' hyperthyroidism that later progressed to Graves' ophthalmopathy.

The rearrangement links TRBV5-1 to TRBJ1-1; 7 bases align to TRBD1. CDR1 and CDR2 (germline): SGHRS, YFSETQ. The V and J ends lost 5 bases and 5 bases, in that order; junction bases with no gene match: 15. The CDR3 has 16 residues. The CDR3 bases are TGCGCCAGCAGGATCTTGAGGGGGCCAAAGAGTACTGAAGCTTTCTTT. Its translation: CASRILRGPKSTEAFF. Variable domain in full (rest from reference TRBV5-1 and TRBJ1-1): KAGVTQTPRYLIKTRGQQVTLSCSPISGHRSVSWYQQTPGQGLQFLFEYFSETQRNKGNFPGRFSGRQFSNSRSEMNVSTLELGDSALYLCASRILRGPKSTEAFFGQGTRLTVV.

This clonotype was counted many times. The chain uses TRBV5-8 and TRBJ1-2; D gene ambiguous. Germline values: CDR1 SGHTS, CDR2 YDEGEE. V was cut by 1 base and J by 6 bases, with 16 bases left in between. The CDR3 is 15 residues long. The CDR3 loop is CASSLIGRERHGYTF. CDR3 nucleotides: TGTGCCAGCAGCTTGATCGGCCGGGAAAGACATGGCTACACCTTC.

This clonotype was observed at least ten times. J is TRBJ2-3 and V is TRBV30; D is possibly TRBD1 (5 bases). Germline CDR1 and CDR2: GTSNPN and SVGIG (reference sequence). The CDR3 contains 15 residues. V lost 4 bases and J 2 bases, leaving 16 bases between the germline ends. CDR3 in amino acids: CAWKGWVDPTDTQYF. The CDR3 region has the DNA TGTGCCTGGAAGGGGTGGGTCGACCCCACAGATACGCAGTATTTT.

This clonotype was picked up many times. This chain links TRBV11-2 with TRBJ2-7, with D hard to call. The CDR3 sequence is 14 residues long. Germline-derived CDR1 and CDR2 are SGHAT and FQNNGV. Trimming pared 0 bases from V and 4 bases from J, leaving 10 bases between. The CDR3 region has the DNA TGTGCCAGCAGCTTAGAGCGCGGATCTTACGAGCAGTACTTC. This translates into CASSLERGSYEQYF.

This clonotype was found a few times. J is TRBJ2-6 and V is TRBV20-1; D is uncertain. Germline V gene data show CDR1 as DFQATT and CDR2 as SNEGSKA (reference sequence). This CDR3 has 15 residues. Deletions cut 3 bases from V and 1 base from J, with 10 bases between. CDR3 in amino acids: CSARVTGSGANVLTF. The CDR3 DNA follows: TGCAGTGCTAGGGTCACCGGGTCTGGGGCCAACGTCCTGACTTTC.

CDR3 loop: CASTGRRNGDTQYF. The CDR3 nucleotides read TGTGCCAGCACCGGGCGGAGGAATGGGGATACGCAGTATTTT. V and J are TRBV7-2 and TRBJ2-3; weak D call: TRBD2 (5 bases). The germline gives CDR1 SGHTA, CDR2 FQGNSA. The CDR3 runs 14 residues. V was cut by 7 bases and J by 6 bases, with 17 bases left in between.

This clonotype was seen ten or more times. CDR3 region: CASSLASPDRAFEKLFF. The CDR3 bases are TGCGCCAGCAGCTTGGCATCTCCGGACAGGGCCTTTGAAAAACTGTTTTTT. This rearrangement joins TRBV5-1 to TRBJ1-4; 8 bases line up with TRBD1. Unmatched junction bases numbered 11, after V lost 0 bases and J lost 7 bases. The CDR3 extends over 17 amino acids. Per germline, CDR1 SGHRS and CDR2 YFSETQ.

This clonotype was picked up a small number of times. The chain uses TRBV3-1 and TRBJ1-2; 11 bases are a match to TRBD1. Germline assignment: CDR1 LGHDT and CDR2 YNNKEL (reference sequence). The CDR3 consists of 14 residues. V lost 3 bases and J lost 8; bases outside the gene matches: 5. CDR3 loop: CASSQDRGRRGYTF. The CDR3 DNA sequence: TGTGCCAGCAGCCAGGACAGGGGGCGGAGGGGCTACACCTTC.

This clonotype came up many times. V and J are TRBV5-1 and TRBJ1-1, with 9 nucleotides matching TRBD1. V lost 4 bases, J lost 5 bases, and 15 bases stayed unmatched. The CDR3 loop spans 17 amino acids. CDR1 SGHRS and CDR2 YFSETQ come from the germline V gene. This CDR3 is CASSPPRTGEDVTEAFF. CDR3 sequence (DNA): TGCGCCAGCAGCCCGCCGCGGACAGGGGAGGATGTAACTGAAGCTTTCTTT.